This TCR beta chain stems from a study of shared clonotypes between healthy human individuals (dated by TCRdb to 2018 to 2020). Study-level background: The cohort comprised a couple of women and a few men aged 18 to 49 years. Per donor, leukapheresis produced somewhere between about 0.94 and 9 billion PBMCs. Blood TCR repertoires of five healthy adults were deeply sequenced to estimate repertoire size and the extent of clonotype sharing between individuals. To increase sequencing depth and limit assay-specific biases, TCR repertoire library preparation and sequencing were carried out by different laboratories using diverse techniques. For each donor, CD4 naive and CD4 memory were each run on three plates, CD8 naive on two plates, and CD8 memory on one plate.

General study outcomes and caveats: Pairwise subsampling led to the expectation that sequencing depth would affect the degree of clonotype sharing among donors. Compared with non-shared clonotypes, the clonotypes found in all four sorted-subset donors had higher generation probabilities. Incomplete sequencing was indicated by rarefaction of sorted-subset datasets, despite the large sequencing depth. When a few donors were compared, the shared fraction of clonotypes was around 5% for naive CD4, 3.5% to 4% for naive CD8, 2% to 2.5% for memory CD4, and roughly 0.43% for memory CD8. Only blood was sampled, and tissue TCR repertoires likely differ from those in blood. Naive subsets generally had larger estimated clonotype richness than memory subsets. Because the study included a small number of donors, the genetic and exposure-history diversity represented was limited.

The germline V gene provides CDR1 SGHRS and CDR2 YFSETQ. The CDR3 goes from the cysteine to the phenylalanine over 12 residues. Kept here is only the CDR3 DNA, which spans 36 bases and is read in frame from base 1. Cut back by 3 bases and 6 bases, the V and J ends lie 7 bases apart. This clone was detected a few times. Its antigen is still unknown. Nothing much larger sits one base from this clone, and base qualities are not available. Donors were healthy HIV-negative adults with no recently reported acute infections or vaccinations. All donors were Caucasian adults living in Nashville, Tennessee, USA. CD4+ T cells were enriched through magnetic negative selection, after which naive cells were positively selected on CD45RA and the remaining negative fraction served as the memory subset. After blood collection by leukapheresis, PBMCs were isolated using Ficoll-Histopaque density gradient centrifugation and then cryopreserved in the vapor phase of liquid nitrogen. Analytical flow cytometry was used to check the purity and quantity of every magnetically sorted T cell population. Each sorted fraction had its genomic DNA isolated and then quantified by UV absorbance on a Nanodrop 2000c.

Using the deep immunoSEQ assay, multiplex PCR amplified TCR CDR3 regions from genomic DNA. Genomic DNA extracted from each cell subset was distributed evenly over all wells of several immunoSEQ 96-well plates, and each plate served as one replicate. For sorted subsets, 200 to 250 ng genomic DNA, equal to about 30,000 T cell genomes, was loaded into each replicate PCR. The purified libraries were quantified using a Qubit 3.0 fluorometer, sized with a Bioanalyzer 2100, and then quantified again using the KAPA Library Quantification kit. Each immunoSEQ 96-well plate was sequenced on its own single-read 150-cycle Illumina NextSeq 550 flow cell. In the authors' own workflow: Because the immunoSEQ output included only junctional sequences and no quality scores, the filtering could not be the same as the filtering used for full-length reads. To assign V/J genes and CDR3, sequences were annotated against IMGT germline references using PyIR, a Python wrapper for IgBLAST v1.9. Reads were filtered out if the reads had weak V/J assignments (E-value above 1e-6), no CDR3, stop codons, out-of-frame junctions, or ambiguous translated residues. V3J clonotypes were defined by identical inferred V gene, J gene, and CDR3 amino acid sequence. Percentage overlap between repertoires was computed as shared unique clonotypes divided by the size of the smaller repertoire. Richness of each repertoire was evaluated using RTK rarefaction, the Chao1 estimator, and Recon v2.1 estimates of unobserved clonotypes. Generation probabilities were computed with OLGA for all TCRbeta clonotypes obtained by the gDNA method from four donors. TCRdb retrieved this table from immuneACCESS and kept in-frame rearrangements only. Not all clones are present; in checked studies, unresolved V genes account for under half, and no reason is known for the remainder. That table is the source of V, J and clone size, and D and trimming were worked out from the DNA. This sample holds about 1.1 million clones; around 78% were observed only once. Clones ranked in the top ten supply roughly 0.57% of the sample.

The material sequenced was memory CD4+ T cells from PBMCs. This specimen's cell subset or site label, per the study, means: CD45RA-negative fraction. The source is a man between 18 and 35 years old in good health. Some clones in this sample may be carry-over from other donors' samples. Recombination joined TRBV5-1 with TRBJ2-1, with the D gene tentatively TRBD1 or TRBD2, based on 6 matching bases in each. The CDR3 protein sequence reads: CASSWGANEQFF. The sequenced DNA: TGCGCCAGCAGCTGGGGGGCCAATGAGCAGTTCTTC.